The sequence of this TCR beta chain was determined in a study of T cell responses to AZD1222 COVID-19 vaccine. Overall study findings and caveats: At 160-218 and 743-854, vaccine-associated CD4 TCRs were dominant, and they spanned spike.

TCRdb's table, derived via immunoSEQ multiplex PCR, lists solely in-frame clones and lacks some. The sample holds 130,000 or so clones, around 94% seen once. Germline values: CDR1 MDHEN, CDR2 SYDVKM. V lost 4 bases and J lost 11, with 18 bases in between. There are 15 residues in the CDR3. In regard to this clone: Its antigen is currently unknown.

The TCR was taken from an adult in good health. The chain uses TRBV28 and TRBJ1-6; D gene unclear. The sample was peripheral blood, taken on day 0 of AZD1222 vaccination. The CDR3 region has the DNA TGTGCCAGCAGTTCTGAACTCACTCTTAGGGCACCCCTCCACTTT. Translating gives CASSSELTLRAPLHF. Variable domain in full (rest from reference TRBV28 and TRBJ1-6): DVKVTQSSRYLVKRTGEKVFLECVQDMDHENMFWYRQDPGLGLRLIYFSYDVKMKEKGDIPEGYSVSREKKERFSLILESASTNQTSMYLCASSSELTLRAPLHFGNGTRLTVT.